This is a list of T cell receptor beta chains from one sample in a study of shared clonotypes between healthy human individuals. Profiled with immunoSEQ multiplex PCR; TCRdb holds only in-frame clones, not every one. The table lists roughly 1,800,000 clones, 85% to 95% of them singletons. What was sequenced was naive CD8+ T cells sorted from blood. The source is a man between 18 and 35 years old in good health. The CDR3 runs from the conserved cysteine through the conserved F or W. The order of the fields is D gene, V gene, J gene, clone size, CDR3 DNA, CDR3 protein. A D gene is named only where the DNA matches it firmly. Clone size is given for some rows only: seen once, a few or many times, or a class if the clone is expanded.

>.|TRBV7-9|TRBJ2-1|.
TGTGCCAGCAGCTTGTACTTGGGCAATGAGCAGTTCTTC
CASSLYLGNEQFF
>.|TRBV6-1|TRBJ2-7|.
TGTGCCAGCAGTGAATGGGATGACATAGGCTACGAGCAGTACTTC
CASSEWDDIGYEQYF
>TRBD1|TRBV19|TRBJ1-2|.
TGTGCCAGTAGTATCCGGGACAGGGGGAATGGCTACACCTTC
CASSIRDRGNGYTF
>.|TRBV13|TRBJ1-2|few
TGTGCCAGCAGCTTACACGGGGCTGATGGCTACACCTTC
CASSLHGADGYTF
>TRBD2|TRBV7-8|TRBJ2-1|.
TGTGCCAGCACGCCGGGAGGCGTCTACAATGAGCAGTTCTTC
CASTPGGVYNEQFF
>.|TRBV28|TRBJ2-3|.
TGTGCCAGCAGCCCACAGGGAGGGAGCACAGATACGCAGTATTTT
CASSPQGGSTDTQYF
>TRBD1|TRBV4-1|TRBJ1-2|.
TGCGCCAGCAGTCAAGTTGGGGAGGGGGCTCATGGCTACACCTTC
CASSQVGEGAHGYTF
>.|TRBV5-6|TRBJ1-4|.
TGTGCCAGCAGCCTGGGGGGGACGGACGCCGAAAAACTGTTTTTT
CASSLGGTDAEKLFF
>TRBD1|TRBV10-3|TRBJ1-2|.
TGTGCCATCAGTGATCAACAGGGGAAGGATGGCTACACCTTC
CAISDQQGKDGYTF
>.|TRBV5-6|TRBJ1-4|.
TGTGCCAGCAGCTTGGTACAGGAGGAAAAACTGTTTTTT
CASSLVQEEKLFF
>.|TRBV4-1|TRBJ1-1|.
TGCGCCAGCAGCCAAGTAAAAGGGGCTAGCACTGAAGCTTTCTTT
CASSQVKGASTEAFF
>TRBD2|TRBV27|TRBJ2-2|.
TGTGCCAGCAGTCCCGGGACTAGACGCGGCACCGGGGAGCTGTTTTTT
CASSPGTRRGTGELFF
>TRBD2|TRBV5-1|TRBJ2-3|.
TGCGCCAGCAGCGGCGGGGGGACTAGCACAGATACGCAGTATTTT
CASSGGGTSTDTQYF
>.|TRBV6-5|TRBJ2-2|.
TGTGCCAGCTCCCGGGGGCAGCGAACCGGGGAGCTGTTTTTT
CASSRGQRTGELFF
>.|TRBV28|TRBJ2-7|.
TGTGCCAGCAGTTTATCGGTTTCCTACGAGCAGTACTTC
CASSLSVSYEQYF
>TRBD1|TRBV27|TRBJ1-2|.
TGTGCCAGCAGTCACCGACAGGGGTATGGCTACACCTTC
CASSHRQGYGYTF
>TRBD1|TRBV9|TRBJ1-1|.
TGTGCCAGCAGCGAGACTGGACAGGGGGTCACTGAAGCTTTCTTT
CASSETGQGVTEAFF
>.|TRBV7-9|TRBJ2-3|.
TGTGCCAGCAGCCCTGGGGACGGGGGACCCCGCACAGATACGCAGTATTTT
CASSPGDGGPRTDTQYF
>.|TRBV5-1|TRBJ2-2|.
TGCGCCAGCAGCTTTCTTAGCGGAAACACCGGGGAGCTGTTTTTT
CASSFLSGNTGELFF
>.|TRBV6-5|TRBJ2-2|.
TGTGCCAGCAGTTACGGGGTCGGGAACACCGGGGAGCTGTTTTTT
CASSYGVGNTGELFF
>TRBD2|TRBV9|TRBJ2-1|.
TGTGCCAGCAGCGCCTTAGCGGGGGGAGGCCACAATGAGCAGTTCTTC
CASSALAGGGHNEQFF
>.|TRBV7-6|TRBJ2-7|.
TGTGCCAGCAGCTTAGCAGGGAAGGGCTCCTACGAGCAGTACTTC
CASSLAGKGSYEQYF
>.|TRBV25-1|TRBJ1-5|.
TGTGCCAGCAGTGCTGGGGGCAATCAGCCCCAGCATTTT
CASSAGGNQPQHF
>.|TRBV4-3|TRBJ1-1|.
TGCGCCAGCAGCCAAGAAGTATGGGGGAACACTGAAGCTTTCTTT
CASSQEVWGNTEAFF
>.|TRBV5-4|TRBJ2-1|.
TGTGCCACCTTCGACGGGACCGCCTACAATGAGCAGTTCTTC
CATFDGTAYNEQFF
>TRBD1|TRBV10-3|TRBJ1-2|.
TGTGCCATCAGTGAGTCGGCAGGGGGCGGTAATGGCTACACCTTC
CAISESAGGGNGYTF
>.|TRBV25-1|TRBJ1-1|.
TGTGCCAGCAGTGAATATACGCAGGGGAACACTGAAGCTTTCTTT
CASSEYTQGNTEAFF
>.|TRBV5-6|TRBJ2-5|.
TGTGCCAGCAGCTTGGTTATGCAAGAGACCCAGTACTTC
CASSLVMQETQYF